The T cell receptor (beta chain) under discussion was sequenced for a study of blood T cell repertoires in COVID-19. Study summary: The United States, Italy and Spain provided the acute and convalescent COVID-19 samples. T cells, B-cell-depleted T cells, or PBMCs supplied cDNA or gDNA.

V shed 4 bases, J shed 4 bases, and the junction held 13 bases outside the gene matches. Germline CDR1 is SGHRS and CDR2 is YFSETQ. This CDR3 has 17 residues. Original processing methods: Amplification of reference gene primers was used by the study to estimate nucleated cell counts. Measured with immunoSEQ multiplex PCR; TCRdb has only the in-frame clones, and not every one. That table gives V, J and clone size, and the DNA gave D and trimming. Among over 20,000 clones listed, 91% were seen once. The chain uses TRBV5-1 and TRBJ2-1; 8 nucleotides match TRBD1. The clonotype was recovered from a man between 65 and 85 years old with active COVID-19. Sequenced material: peripheral blood. CDR3 in amino acids: CASSLNPGTGYYNEQFF. CDR3 DNA: TGCGCCAGCAGCCTCAACCCTGGGACAGGCTATTACAATGAGCAGTTCTTC.